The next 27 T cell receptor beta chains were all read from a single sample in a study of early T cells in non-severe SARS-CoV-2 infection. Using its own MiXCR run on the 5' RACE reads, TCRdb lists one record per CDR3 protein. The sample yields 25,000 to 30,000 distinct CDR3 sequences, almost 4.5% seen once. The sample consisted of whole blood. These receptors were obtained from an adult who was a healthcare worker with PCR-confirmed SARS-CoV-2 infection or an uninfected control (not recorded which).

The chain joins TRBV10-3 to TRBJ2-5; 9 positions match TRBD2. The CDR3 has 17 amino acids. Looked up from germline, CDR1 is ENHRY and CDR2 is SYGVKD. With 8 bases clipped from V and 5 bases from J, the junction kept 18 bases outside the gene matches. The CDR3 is CAISGPDDLAGPETQYF. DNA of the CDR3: TGTGCCATCTCCGGGCCCGACGATCTAGCGGGGCCTGAGACCCAGTACTTC.

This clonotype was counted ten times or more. The CDR3 sequence: CASSQAMTASYEQYF. The CDR3, as DNA: TGCGCCAGCAGCCAAGCCATGACAGCCTCCTACGAGCAGTACTTC. This chain joins TRBV4-3 and TRBJ2-7; tentatively, D is TRBD1 (5 bases). This CDR3 has 15 amino acids. The ends were cut back, 1 base at V and 0 bases at J, with 10 bases in the middle. Germline assignment: CDR1 LGHNA and CDR2 YSLEER.

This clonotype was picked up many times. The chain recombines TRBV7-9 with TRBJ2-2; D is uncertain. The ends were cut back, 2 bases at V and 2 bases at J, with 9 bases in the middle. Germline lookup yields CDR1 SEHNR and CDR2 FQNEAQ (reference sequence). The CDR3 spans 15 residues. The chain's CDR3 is CASSLHGPNTGELFF. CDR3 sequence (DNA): TGTGCCAGCAGCTTACACGGCCCCAACACCGGGGAGCTGTTTTTT.

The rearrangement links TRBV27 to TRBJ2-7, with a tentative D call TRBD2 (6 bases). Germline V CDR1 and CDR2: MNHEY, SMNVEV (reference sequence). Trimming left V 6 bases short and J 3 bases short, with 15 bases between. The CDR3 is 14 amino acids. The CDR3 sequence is CASSRSGGIYEQYF. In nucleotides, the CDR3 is TGTGCCAGCAGCCGGTCGGGCGGGATCTACGAGCAGTACTTC.

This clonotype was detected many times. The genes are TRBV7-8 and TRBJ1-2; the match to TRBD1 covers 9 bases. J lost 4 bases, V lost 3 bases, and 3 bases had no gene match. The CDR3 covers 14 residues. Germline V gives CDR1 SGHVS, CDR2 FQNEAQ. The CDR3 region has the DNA TGTGCCAGCAGCTTGTGGGGACAGGGCTATGGCTACACCTTC. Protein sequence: CASSLWGQGYGYTF. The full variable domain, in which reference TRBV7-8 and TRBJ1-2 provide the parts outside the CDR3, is GAGVSQSPRYKVAKRGQDVALRCDPISGHVSLFWYQQALGQGPEFLTYFQNEAQLDKSGLPSDRFFAERPEGSVSTLKIQRTQQEDSAVYLCASSLWGQGYGYTFGSGTRLTVV.

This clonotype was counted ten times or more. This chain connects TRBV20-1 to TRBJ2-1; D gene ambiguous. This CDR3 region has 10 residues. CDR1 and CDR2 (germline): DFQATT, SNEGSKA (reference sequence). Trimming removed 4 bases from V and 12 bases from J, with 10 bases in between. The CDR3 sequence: CSANNRGQFF. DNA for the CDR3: TGCAGTGCTAATAATAGAGGGCAGTTCTTC.

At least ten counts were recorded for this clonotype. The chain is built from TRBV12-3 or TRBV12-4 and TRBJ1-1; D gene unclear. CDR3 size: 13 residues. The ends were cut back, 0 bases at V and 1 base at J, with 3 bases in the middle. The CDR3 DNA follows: TGTGCCAGCAGTTTAGCTACGAACACTGAAGCTTTCTTT. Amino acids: CASSLATNTEAFF.

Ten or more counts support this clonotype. The CDR3 sequence: CASSFPTGTGTTDTQYF. In DNA, the CDR3 is TGTGCCAGCAGTTTTCCAACCGGGACAGGGACAACAGATACGCAGTATTTT. J is TRBJ2-3 and V is TRBV12-3 or TRBV12-4; TRBD1 matches 9 bases. The CDR3 runs to 17 residues. J lost 3 bases, V lost 3 bases, and 10 bases had no gene match.

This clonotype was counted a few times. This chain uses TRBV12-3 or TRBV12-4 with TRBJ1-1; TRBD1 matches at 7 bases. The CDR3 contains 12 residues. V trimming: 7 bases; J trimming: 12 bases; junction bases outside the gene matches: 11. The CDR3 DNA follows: TGTGCCAGCACCCTGTTGGGACAGAGGTCTTTCTTT. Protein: CASTLLGQRSFF.

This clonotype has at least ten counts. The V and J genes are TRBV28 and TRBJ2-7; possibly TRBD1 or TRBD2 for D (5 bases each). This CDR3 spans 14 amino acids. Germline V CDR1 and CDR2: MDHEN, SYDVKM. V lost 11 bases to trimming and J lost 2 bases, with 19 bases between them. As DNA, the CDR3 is TGTGCCGCTACCATGGGGACGCATACCTACGAGCAGTACTTC. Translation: CAATMGTHTYEQYF.

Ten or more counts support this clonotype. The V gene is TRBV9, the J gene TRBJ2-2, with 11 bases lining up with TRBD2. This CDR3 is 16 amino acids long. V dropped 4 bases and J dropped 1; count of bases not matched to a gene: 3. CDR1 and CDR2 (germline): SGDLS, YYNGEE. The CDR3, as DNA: TGTGCCAGCAGCCACGGGACTAGCGGGAACACCGGGGAGCTGTTTTTT. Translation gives CASSHGTSGNTGELFF.

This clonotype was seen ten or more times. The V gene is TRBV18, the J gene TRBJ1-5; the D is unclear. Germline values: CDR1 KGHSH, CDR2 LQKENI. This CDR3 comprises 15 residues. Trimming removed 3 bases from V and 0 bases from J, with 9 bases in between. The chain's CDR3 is CASSPSGNSNQPQHF. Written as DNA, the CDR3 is TGTGCCAGCTCACCTAGCGGGAATAGCAATCAGCCCCAGCATTTT.

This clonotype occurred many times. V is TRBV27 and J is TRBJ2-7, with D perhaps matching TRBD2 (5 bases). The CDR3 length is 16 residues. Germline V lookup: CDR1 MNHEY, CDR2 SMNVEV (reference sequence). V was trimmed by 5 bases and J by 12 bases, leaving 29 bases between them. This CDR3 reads CASSPSGERSKWFRYF. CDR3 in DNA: TGTGCCAGCAGTCCCTCCGGGGAGCGGTCCAAATGGTTTCGGTACTTC.

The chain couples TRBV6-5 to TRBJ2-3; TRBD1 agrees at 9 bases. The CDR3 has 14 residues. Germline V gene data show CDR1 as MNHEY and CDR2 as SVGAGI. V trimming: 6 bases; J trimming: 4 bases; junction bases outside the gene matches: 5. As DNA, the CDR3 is TGTGCCAGCAGACTACAGGGGGCTTCAGATACGCAGTATTTT. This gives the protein CASRLQGASDTQYF.

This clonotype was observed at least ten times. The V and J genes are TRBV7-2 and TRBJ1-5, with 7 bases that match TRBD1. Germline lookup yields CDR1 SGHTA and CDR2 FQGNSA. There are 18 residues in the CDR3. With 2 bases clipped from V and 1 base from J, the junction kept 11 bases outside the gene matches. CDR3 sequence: CASSLYSPYRGSNQPQHF. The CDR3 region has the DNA TGTGCCAGCAGCTTATATTCCCCGTACAGGGGAAGCAATCAGCCCCAGCATTTT. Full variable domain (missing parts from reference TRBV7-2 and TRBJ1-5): GAGVSQSPSNKVTEKGKDVELRCDPISGHTALYWYRQSLGQGLEFLIYFQGNSAPDKSGLPSDRFSAERTGGSVSTLTIQRTQQEDSAVYLCASSLYSPYRGSNQPQHFGDGTRLSIL.

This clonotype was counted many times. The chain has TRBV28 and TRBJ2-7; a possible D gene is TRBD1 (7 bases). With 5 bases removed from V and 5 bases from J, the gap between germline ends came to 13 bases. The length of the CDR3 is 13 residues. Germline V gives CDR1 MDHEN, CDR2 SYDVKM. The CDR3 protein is CASSPRGVNEQYF. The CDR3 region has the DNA TGTGCCAGCAGTCCCAGGGGGGTAAACGAGCAGTACTTC.

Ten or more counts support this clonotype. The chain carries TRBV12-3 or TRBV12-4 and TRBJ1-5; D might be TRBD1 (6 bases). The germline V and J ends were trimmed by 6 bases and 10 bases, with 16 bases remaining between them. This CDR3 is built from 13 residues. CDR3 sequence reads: CASRDGTQGPQHF. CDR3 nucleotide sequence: TGTGCCAGCAGAGACGGGACACAAGGTCCCCAGCATTTT.

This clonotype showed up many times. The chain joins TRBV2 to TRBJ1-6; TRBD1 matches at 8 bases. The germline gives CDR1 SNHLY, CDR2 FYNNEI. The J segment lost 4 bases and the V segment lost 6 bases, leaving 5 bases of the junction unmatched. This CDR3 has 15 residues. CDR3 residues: CASSVGQGYNSPLHF. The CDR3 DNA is TGTGCCAGCAGCGTCGGACAGGGATATAATTCACCCCTCCACTTT.

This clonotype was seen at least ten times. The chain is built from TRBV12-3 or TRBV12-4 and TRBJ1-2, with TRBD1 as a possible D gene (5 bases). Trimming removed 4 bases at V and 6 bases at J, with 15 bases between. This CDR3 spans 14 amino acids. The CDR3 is CASSSWQGRDGYTF. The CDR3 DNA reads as TGTGCCAGCAGTTCGTGGCAGGGCCGAGATGGCTACACCTTC.

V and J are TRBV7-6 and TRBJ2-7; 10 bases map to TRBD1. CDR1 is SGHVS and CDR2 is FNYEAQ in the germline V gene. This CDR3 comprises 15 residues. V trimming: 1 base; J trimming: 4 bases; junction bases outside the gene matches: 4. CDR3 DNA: TGTGCCAGCAGCTTAGAGACAGGGGGCTTGTACGAGCAGTACTTC. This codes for CASSLETGGLYEQYF.

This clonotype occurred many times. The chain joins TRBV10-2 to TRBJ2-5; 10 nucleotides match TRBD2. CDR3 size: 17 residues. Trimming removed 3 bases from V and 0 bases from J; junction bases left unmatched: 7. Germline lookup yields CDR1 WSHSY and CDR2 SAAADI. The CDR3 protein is CASSERGLAGDQETQYF. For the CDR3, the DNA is TGCGCCAGCAGTGAAAGGGGCCTAGCGGGGGACCAAGAGACCCAGTACTTC.

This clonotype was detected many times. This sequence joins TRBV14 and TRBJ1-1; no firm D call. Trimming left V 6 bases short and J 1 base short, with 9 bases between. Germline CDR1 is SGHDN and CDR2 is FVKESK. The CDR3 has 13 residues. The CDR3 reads CASRRMANTEAFF. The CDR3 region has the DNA TGTGCCAGCAGGCGGATGGCGAACACTGAAGCTTTCTTT.

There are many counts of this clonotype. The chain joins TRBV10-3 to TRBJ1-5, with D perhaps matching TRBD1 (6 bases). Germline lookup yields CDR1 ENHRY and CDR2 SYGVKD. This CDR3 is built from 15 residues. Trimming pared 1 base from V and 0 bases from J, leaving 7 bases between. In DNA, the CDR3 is TGTGCCATCAGTGAGTGGGACATTAGCAATCAGCCCCAGCATTTT. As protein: CAISEWDISNQPQHF.

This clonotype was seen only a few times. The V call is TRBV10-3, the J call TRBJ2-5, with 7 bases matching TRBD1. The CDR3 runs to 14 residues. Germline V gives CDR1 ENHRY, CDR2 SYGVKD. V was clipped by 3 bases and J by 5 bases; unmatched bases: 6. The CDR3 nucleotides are TGTGCCATCAGTGATCGAACAGGGGTGGAGACCCAGTACTTC. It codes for CAISDRTGVETQYF.

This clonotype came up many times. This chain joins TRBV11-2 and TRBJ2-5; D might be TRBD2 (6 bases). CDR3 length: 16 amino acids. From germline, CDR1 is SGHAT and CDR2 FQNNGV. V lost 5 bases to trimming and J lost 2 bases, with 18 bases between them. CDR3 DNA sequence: TGTGCCAGCAGCGCACCAGTACGGACTACACAAGAGACCCAGTACTTC. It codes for CASSAPVRTTQETQYF.

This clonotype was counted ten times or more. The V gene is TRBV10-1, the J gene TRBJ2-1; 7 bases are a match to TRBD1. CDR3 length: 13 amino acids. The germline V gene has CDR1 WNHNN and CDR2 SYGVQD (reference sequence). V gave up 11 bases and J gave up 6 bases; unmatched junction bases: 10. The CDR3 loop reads CAGRQGSLNEQFF. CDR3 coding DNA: TGCGCCGGGCGACAGGGATCTCTCAATGAGCAGTTCTTC.

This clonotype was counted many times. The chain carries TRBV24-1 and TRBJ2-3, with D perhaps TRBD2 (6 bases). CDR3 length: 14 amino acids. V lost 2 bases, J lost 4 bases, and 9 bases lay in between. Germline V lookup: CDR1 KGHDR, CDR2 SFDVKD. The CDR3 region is CATSDYGGADTQYF. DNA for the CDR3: TGTGCCACCAGTGATTATGGAGGGGCAGATACGCAGTATTTT.